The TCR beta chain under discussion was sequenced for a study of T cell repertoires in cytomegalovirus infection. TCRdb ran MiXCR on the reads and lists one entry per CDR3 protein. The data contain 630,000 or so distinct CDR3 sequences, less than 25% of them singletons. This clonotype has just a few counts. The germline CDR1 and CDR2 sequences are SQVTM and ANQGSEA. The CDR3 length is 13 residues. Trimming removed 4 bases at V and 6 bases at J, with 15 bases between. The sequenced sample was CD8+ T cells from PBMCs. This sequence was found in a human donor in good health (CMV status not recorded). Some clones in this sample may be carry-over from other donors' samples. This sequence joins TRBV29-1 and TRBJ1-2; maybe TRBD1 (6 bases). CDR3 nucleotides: TGCAGCGTTGTGTCGGGACACGACGATGGCTACACCTTC. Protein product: CSVVSGHDDGYTF.